The 9 T cell receptor beta chains below were found in one sample sequenced in a study of long-term antiretroviral therapy in people with HIV (dated by TCRdb to between 2021 and 2023). The immunoSEQ hsTCRB v3.0 assay was used at survey level resolution to sequence the TRB variable region. What TCRdb holds here is the immuneACCESS table cut down to in-frame rearrangements. Part of the clones is not present; checked against another copy, under half of the missing clones reflect an unresolved V gene, and the others are unexplained. Across this sample there are tens of thousands of clones, with around 78% seen only once. The biggest ten clones account for 7.5% to 9.5% of the sample. Sequencing was performed on unsorted PBMCs, taken 3.1 years after starting antiretroviral therapy. The receptors originated from a woman in her 50s with HIV.

The J gene is TRBJ2-6, the V gene TRBV30; D unclear. The germline V gene has CDR1 GTSNPN and CDR2 SVGIG (reference sequence). The CDR3 consists of 13 residues. The V end was cut by 4 bases, the J end by 2 bases, with 6 bases between. CDR3 nucleotide sequence: TGTGCCTGGACTTCGGCTGGGGCCAACGTCCTGACTTTC. As protein: CAWTSAGANVLTF.

The V call is TRBV5-1, the J call TRBJ1-6; D unresolved. CDR3 size: 14 residues. CDR1 and CDR2 from the germline V gene are SGHRS and YFSETQ. V was cut by 7 bases and J by 0 bases, with 8 bases left in between. This CDR3 reads CASRQSSYNSPLHF. The CDR3, as DNA: TGCGCCAGCCGACAAAGCTCCTATAATTCACCCCTCCACTTT.

The chain is built from TRBV5-6 and TRBJ2-3; D might be TRBD1 (5 bases). The V gene lost 1 base and the J gene lost 0 bases, with 12 bases spanning the gap. The V gene's germline CDR1 is SGHDT and CDR2 YYEEEE. The CDR3 spans 16 residues. The DNA of the CDR3 is TGTGCCAGCAGCTTGTCCGTGACAGAGAGCACAGATACGCAGTATTTT. This encodes CASSLSVTESTDTQYF.

The chain uses TRBV19 and TRBJ2-3; 9 bases match TRBD1. The ends lost 6 bases at V and 1 base at J; junction bases unmatched: 5. The CDR3 consists of 15 residues. Germline CDR1 and CDR2: LNHDA and SQIVND (reference sequence). The CDR3 coding sequence is TGTGCCAGTAGCCCCGGGACAGGGCGCACAGATACGCAGTATTTT. This encodes CASSPGTGRTDTQYF.

CDR3 nucleotide sequence: TGTGCCAGTAGTATGGGACAGGGGCCAGATACGCAGTATTTT. Translated: CASSMGQGPDTQYF. The chain links TRBV19 to TRBJ2-3, with 10 bases aligning to TRBD1. This CDR3 spans 14 amino acids. Germline-derived CDR1 and CDR2 are LNHDA and SQIVND (reference sequence). The ends lost 3 bases at V and 4 bases at J; junction bases unmatched: 1.

The V call is TRBV20-1, the J call TRBJ2-5; D gene ambiguous. Trimming removed 0 bases at V and 5 bases at J, with 1 base between. Germline CDR1 and CDR2: DFQATT and SNEGSKA (reference sequence). The length of the CDR3 is 10 residues. CDR3 sequence: CSAREETQYF. The CDR3 DNA reads TGCAGTGCTAGAGAGGAGACCCAGTACTTC.

V and J are TRBV23-1 and TRBJ1-2; possibly TRBD1 for D (6 bases). TRBV23-1 is identified as an open reading frame with a role that is uncertain. The CDR3 contains 17 residues. V shed 0 bases and J shed 8 bases, with 22 bases lying between them. The CDR3 DNA reads as TGCGCCAGCAGTCAATCCCTCCTCGACAGGCCAGGCGAAGGCTACACCTTC. This sequence encodes CASSQSLLDRPGEGYTF.

The V call is TRBV5-1, the J call TRBJ2-7; possibly TRBD2 for D (7 bases). Trimming pared 1 base from V and 2 bases from J, leaving 13 bases between. Germline V lookup: CDR1 SGHRS, CDR2 YFSETQ. The CDR3 covers 15 residues. CDR3 nucleotides: TGCGCCAGCAGCTTGAGCGCGGGGGCAACCTACGAGCAGTACTTC. This sequence encodes CASSLSAGATYEQYF.

The chain carries TRBV19 and TRBJ1-2; TRBD1 matches at 8 bases. Germline CDR1 reads LNHDA; CDR2 reads SQIVND (reference sequence). The CDR3 has 14 amino acids. The ends lost 5 bases at V and 2 bases at J; junction bases unmatched: 4. DNA for the CDR3: TGTGCCAGTAGTCCATGGACAGGGAACTATGGCTACACCTTC. Translation: CASSPWTGNYGYTF.